This entry lists 28 T cell receptor beta chains sequenced from one sample in a study of ipilimumab plus nivolumab after autologous stem cell transplantation. Assay used: immunoSEQ multiplex PCR; TCRdb lists only in-frame clones, some missing. This table holds over 80,000 clones, 65% to 85% found once. The sample in question was PBMCs, obtained in a trial of ipilimumab plus nivolumab as post-transplant consolidation. The receptors derive from a male donor with diffuse large B-cell lymphoma.

This chain joins TRBV21-1 and TRBJ2-2. TRBV21-1 counts as a pseudogene. The CDR3 consists of 18 residues. The CDR3 spells CASSKGGQGGVGTGELFF. The CDR3 DNA is TGTGCCAGCAGCAAAGGGGGGCAGGGAGGAGTCGGCACCGGGGAGCTGTTTTTT.

On this clone: Other DNA sequences in the sample encode the same CDR3. The chain combines TRBV7-2 with TRBJ1-1; D remains unclear. The CDR3 totals 14 residues. Germline lookup yields CDR1 SGHTA and CDR2 FQGNSA. The ends were cut back, 2 bases at V and 0 bases at J, with 7 bases in the middle. The CDR3 coding sequence is TGTGCCAGCAGCTTACAAGCGGTGAACACTGAAGCTTTCTTT. Its protein is CASSLQAVNTEAFF.

The chain uses TRBV21-1 and TRBJ2-1. TRBV21-1 corresponds to a pseudogene. The CDR3 runs to 13 residues. The CDR3 protein is CASSRGCHNEQFF. DNA for the CDR3: TGTGCCAGCAGCAGGGGTTGTCACAATGAGCAGTTCTTC.

CDR3 bases: TGTGCCAGCAGTCACAGAGGGACAGGGTTTTACACCGGGGAGCTGTTTTTT. Protein: CASSHRGTGFYTGELFF. V is TRBV2 and J is TRBJ2-2, with 9 bases that match TRBD1. The germline gives CDR1 SNHLY, CDR2 FYNNEI. CDR3 size: 17 residues. V dropped 5 bases and J dropped 3; count of bases not matched to a gene: 10.

V is TRBV30 and J is TRBJ2-5, with D perhaps given as TRBD1 or TRBD2 (5 bases each). Trimming removed 3 bases at V and 4 bases at J, with 12 bases between. The CDR3 totals 13 residues. From germline, CDR1 is GTSNPN and CDR2 SVGIG (reference sequence). In DNA form, the CDR3 reads TGTGCCTGGAGGATCGCAGGGAGAGAGACCCAGTACTTC. As protein: CAWRIAGRETQYF.

For the CDR3, the DNA is TGTGCCAGTACCGCGGCGGCCAGGGATACGCAGTATTTT. Its translation is CASTAAARDTQYF. The V and J genes are TRBV19 and TRBJ2-3; D not resolved. Germline CDR1 is LNHDA and CDR2 is SQIVND (reference sequence). V was cut by 7 bases and J by 6 bases, with 14 bases left in between. This CDR3 is built from 13 residues.

The chain's CDR3 is CASSVDWKNTGELFF. CDR3 bases: TGTGCCAGCTCTGTAGACTGGAAGAACACCGGGGAGCTGTTTTTT. The chain joins TRBV18 to TRBJ2-2; no clear D. Germline CDR1 is KGHSH and CDR2 is LQKENI. The CDR3 runs to 15 residues. The V and J ends lost 6 bases and 1 base respectively, with 12 bases between them.

This clone came up once. This rearrangement joins TRBV7-2 to TRBJ1-3; maybe TRBD1 (5 bases). V lost 5 bases and J lost 0, with 11 bases in between. This CDR3 is 15 amino acids long. Germline CDR1 and CDR2: SGHTA and FQGNSA. The DNA for the CDR3 is TGTGCCAGCAGCCAAAGACAGAGCTCTGGAAACACCATATATTTT. It yields the protein CASSQRQSSGNTIYF.

The CDR3, as DNA: TGCGCCAGCAGCTTGGCAGCGGGGGTCACAGATACGCAGTATTTT. Translation gives CASSLAAGVTDTQYF. This rearrangement joins TRBV5-1 to TRBJ2-3; 8 positions match TRBD2. The germline V gene encodes CDR1 SGHRS and CDR2 YFSETQ. The trim removed 0 bases at V and 2 bases at J, leaving 2 bases unmatched. This CDR3 contains 15 residues.

The chain couples TRBV7-9 to TRBJ1-1, with D perhaps matching TRBD1 (5 bases). Trimming took off 5 bases at V and 4 bases at J, with 23 bases between the two ends. Looked up from germline, CDR1 is SEHNR and CDR2 is FQNEAQ (reference sequence). The CDR3 has 17 residues. The CDR3 nucleotides read TGTGCCAGCAGCCCATTGTTGCGTGGGGGGAAGGGCACTGAAGCTTTCTTT. Its translation: CASSPLLRGGKGTEAFF.

This sequence joins TRBV4-1 and TRBJ2-7; D remains ambiguous. There are 13 residues in the CDR3. The ends were cut back, 0 bases at V and 2 bases at J, with 5 bases in the middle. The V gene's germline CDR1 is MGHRA and CDR2 YSYEKL. The CDR3 bases are TGCGCCAGCAGCCAAGATCGCACCTACGAGCAGTACTTC. Translation gives CASSQDRTYEQYF.

This sequence joins TRBV15 and TRBJ1-5, with D perhaps TRBD1 (6 bases). CDR1 LNHNV and CDR2 YYDKDF come from the germline V gene (reference sequence). The CDR3 is made up of 17 amino acids. Trimming cost V 1 base and J 2 bases, with 15 bases left between them. In DNA form, the CDR3 reads TGTGCCACCAGCAGAGCTACAGGGATGTTCGGCAATCAGCCCCAGCATTTT. Translated: CATSRATGMFGNQPQHF.

This clone was seen just once. V usage is TRBV7-9 and J usage is TRBJ2-2, with D possibly TRBD2 on 5 matching bases. The V gene lost 5 bases and the J gene lost 5 bases, with 21 bases spanning the gap. The CDR3 covers 17 residues. From germline, CDR1 is SEHNR and CDR2 FQNEAQ (reference sequence). The DNA for the CDR3 is TGTGCCAGCAGCCCGAGCGGCCGCGCCATAGAAACCGGGGAGCTGTTTTTT. It is translated as CASSPSGRAIETGELFF.

This chain uses TRBV6-1 with TRBJ1-6; TRBD1 aligns across 8 bases. V gave up 6 bases and J gave up 7 bases; unmatched junction bases: 8. Germline CDR1 MNHNS, CDR2 SASEGT. The CDR3 has 15 residues. This CDR3 is CASSIDRDRNSPLHF. The CDR3 region has the DNA TGTGCCAGCAGCATCGATCGGGACAGGAATTCACCCCTCCACTTT.

The V and J genes are TRBV10-3 and TRBJ1-6, with D possibly TRBD1 on 5 matching bases. V was pared by 8 bases and J by 7 bases, with 12 bases between. This CDR3 comprises 13 residues. CDR1 and CDR2 (germline): ENHRY, SYGVKD. DNA for the CDR3: TGTGCCATCCGTGGCAGGGCGAATTCACCCCTCCACTTT. Amino acid sequence: CAIRGRANSPLHF.

V is TRBV2 and J is TRBJ1-6; a possible D gene is TRBD1 (6 bases). The CDR3 covers 15 residues. V dropped 5 bases and J dropped 5 bases, with 13 bases sitting between them. Germline CDR1 is SNHLY and CDR2 is FYNNEI. CDR3 coding DNA: TGTGCCAGCAGTTCACAGGGTAACGATAATTCACCCCTCCACTTT. Translating gives CASSSQGNDNSPLHF.

There are a few counts of this clone. This chain uses TRBV11-2 with TRBJ2-5; tentative D call: TRBD2 (5 bases). The CDR3 has 15 amino acids. Trimming took 4 bases from V and 5 from J, leaving 17 bases between them. The V gene's germline CDR1 is SGHAT and CDR2 FQNNGV. CDR3 nucleotide sequence: TGTGCCAGCAGCTACCGAGGCGCAGTAGCGGAGACCCAGTACTTC. It specifies CASSYRGAVAETQYF. The variable domain in full, completed from reference TRBV11-2 and TRBJ2-5, reads EAGVAQSPRYKIIEKRQSVAFWCNPISGHATLYWYQQILGQGPKLLIQFQNNGVVDDSQLPKDRFSAERLKGVDSTLKIQPAKLEDSAVYLCASSYRGAVAETQYFGPGTRLLVL.

The V gene is TRBV5-1, the J gene TRBJ1-1, with unresolved D. Germline V gives CDR1 SGHRS, CDR2 YFSETQ. Trimming left V 0 bases short and J 11 bases short, with 11 bases between. This CDR3 is 12 amino acids long. CDR3: CASSLGSGWAFF. For the CDR3, the DNA is TGCGCCAGCAGCTTGGGGTCAGGTTGGGCTTTCTTT.

The chain carries TRBV4-3 and TRBJ1-1, with TRBD1 as a possible D gene (5 bases). Trimming left V 2 bases short and J 3 bases short, with 10 bases between. This CDR3 spans 14 amino acids. Germline CDR1 is LGHNA and CDR2 is YSLEER. The CDR3 loop reads CASSQRQGYTEAFF. CDR3 nucleotides: TGCGCCAGCAGCCAACGTCAGGGATACACTGAAGCTTTCTTT.

V and J are TRBV5-5 and TRBJ1-1; possibly TRBD1 for D (5 bases). Germline V gene sequence: CDR1 SGHKS, CDR2 YYEKEE (reference sequence). This CDR3 has 15 amino acids. V was cut by 1 base and J by 1 base, with 11 bases left in between. The CDR3 region is CASSLYGAENTEAFF. CDR3 DNA sequence: TGTGCCAGCAGCTTGTACGGGGCCGAGAACACTGAAGCTTTCTTT.

The chain couples TRBV2 to TRBJ2-3; 11 nucleotides line up with TRBD2. Germline CDR1 SNHLY, CDR2 FYNNEI. The CDR3 has 19 amino acids. J was trimmed by 0 bases and V by 7 bases; bases with no gene match: 15. The CDR3 DNA reads TGTGCCAGCATTAAAGAGGGGCTAGCGGGGGGCCCTAGCACAGATACGCAGTATTTT. Translated, it gives CASIKEGLAGGPSTDTQYF.

In regard to this clone: Other nucleotide sequences from this sample produce the same CDR3. The V gene is TRBV4-1, the J gene TRBJ2-1; D is ambiguous. CDR1 MGHRA and CDR2 YSYEKL come from the germline V gene. The CDR3 extends over 13 amino acids. V lost 0 bases and J 2 bases, leaving 2 bases between the germline ends. The chain's CDR3 is CASSQETYNEQFF. The CDR3 DNA sequence: TGCGCCAGCAGCCAAGAAACCTACAATGAGCAGTTCTTC.

CDR3 in amino acids: CATSREPHNEQFF. The DNA for the CDR3 is TGTGCCACCAGCAGAGAACCCCACAATGAGCAGTTCTTC. The rearrangement joins TRBV15 to TRBJ2-1; D is unclear. With 0 bases removed from V and 5 bases from J, the gap between germline ends came to 5 bases. The CDR3 runs 13 residues. Germline V gene sequence: CDR1 LNHNV, CDR2 YYDKDF (reference sequence). Using reference TRBV15 and TRBJ2-1 for the parts outside the CDR3, the full variable domain is DAMVIQNPRYQVTQFGKPVTLSCSQTLNHNVMYWYQQKSSQAPKLLFHYYDKDFNNEADTPDNFQSRRPNTSFCFLDIRSPGLGDTAMYLCATSREPHNEQFFGPGTRLTVL.

With respect to this clone: Mismatch with germline at one junction end may stem from a read error. V gene TRBV5-1 combines with J gene TRBJ1-3; 11 bases match TRBD1. Germline V gene sequence: CDR1 SGHRS, CDR2 YFSETQ. This CDR3 has 13 residues. The CDR3 nucleotides read TGCGCCAGCAGACTGGACAGGGGGCGAGATTGGCATTTT. As protein: CASRLDRGRDWHF.

This clone has a single count. The chain joins TRBV11-1 to TRBJ2-7, with TRBD1 matching 10 bases. This CDR3 has 13 amino acids. V trimming: 6 bases; J trimming: 3 bases; junction bases outside the gene matches: 2. CDR1 and CDR2 from the germline V gene are SGHAT and FQDESV (reference sequence). The CDR3 loop reads CASRRDRGYEQYF. In DNA, the CDR3 is TGTGCCAGCAGGAGGGACAGGGGCTACGAGCAGTACTTC.

This clone appeared a few times. V usage is TRBV7-9 and J usage is TRBJ1-2, with a tentative D call TRBD1 (5 bases). Trimming pared 5 bases from V and 3 bases from J, leaving 16 bases between. There are 15 residues in the CDR3. Germline V gives CDR1 SEHNR, CDR2 FQNEAQ (reference sequence). In nucleotides, the CDR3 is TGTGCCAGCAGCACCCGGGACGGCGGGGACTATGGCTACACCTTC. Translated: CASSTRDGGDYGYTF. Together with reference TRBV7-9 and TRBJ1-2, the CDR3 gives the full variable domain: DTGVSQNPRHKITKRGQNVTFRCDPISEHNRLYWYRQTLGQGPEFLTYFQNEAQLEKSRLLSDRFSAERPKGSFSTLEIQRTEQGDSAMYLCASSTRDGGDYGYTFGSGTRLTVV.

The chain couples TRBV5-1 to TRBJ2-3, with 7 bases matching TRBD2. The CDR3 consists of 16 residues. The V gene's germline CDR1 is SGHRS and CDR2 YFSETQ. Losses at the gene ends were 0 bases for V and 5 bases for J; bases not matched to a gene: 9. The CDR3 sequence is CASSLDGGGPGDTQYF. The CDR3 region has the DNA TGCGCCAGCAGCTTGGACGGCGGGGGACCCGGAGATACGCAGTATTTT.

The V call is TRBV29-1, the J call TRBJ1-3; weak D call: TRBD1 (5 bases). This CDR3 region has 15 residues. Germline CDR1 reads SQVTM; CDR2 reads ANQGSEA. V was shortened by 1 base and J by 0 bases, with 10 bases between the two germline ends. The CDR3 is CSVEGPGLSGNTIYF. The CDR3 DNA reads as TGCAGCGTTGAAGGGCCGGGACTCTCTGGAAACACCATATATTTT.